One sample yielded the 3 T cell receptor beta chains listed below, sequenced in a study of control samples from healthy donors and cancer patients. TCRdb's copy holds only in-frame clones and misses some; the assay was immunoSEQ multiplex PCR. Of fewer than 200,000 clones in the sample, over 80% are singletons; the top ten hold about 1.6%. Sequencing used blood. The source is a man younger than 35 in good health.

The rearrangement joins TRBV10-3 to TRBJ2-7; 9 bases line up with TRBD1. CDR1 is ENHRY, CDR2 SYGVKD, per germline. Unmatched junction bases numbered 5, after V lost 6 bases and J lost 2 bases. The CDR3 runs 14 residues. CDR3 residues: CAIRGQGPTYEQYF. The DNA of the CDR3 is TGTGCCATCAGGGGACAGGGACCCACCTACGAGCAGTACTTC.

V usage is TRBV12-5 and J usage is TRBJ1-5; 7 bases are shared with TRBD1. Germline CDR1 and CDR2: LGHNT and FRNRAP. V lost 7 bases and J lost 1; bases outside the gene matches: 4. The CDR3 length is 14 residues. DNA of the CDR3: TGTGCTAGTGCCCCGGGACAGAGCAATCAGCCCCAGCATTTT. Protein product: CASAPGQSNQPQHF.

The chain couples TRBV19 to TRBJ1-5, with a weak D call TRBD1 (5 bases). The germline V gene encodes CDR1 LNHDA and CDR2 SQIVND (reference sequence). The V end lost 3 bases, the J end lost 7 bases, and 19 bases lay between the germline ends. This CDR3 contains 16 residues. DNA for the CDR3: TGTGCCAGTAGTATGCGGGCAGGGAAAGGAGACCAGCCCCAGCATTTT. The encoded protein is CASSMRAGKGDQPQHF. The full variable domain, in which reference TRBV19 and TRBJ1-5 provide the parts outside the CDR3, is DGGITQSPKYLFRKEGQNVTLSCEQNLNHDAMYWYRQDPGQGLRLIYYSQIVNDFQKGDIAEGYSVSREKKESFPLTVTSAQKNPTAFYLCASSMRAGKGDQPQHFGDGTRLSIL.